This T cell receptor beta chain was sequenced during a study of cytomegalovirus exposure and HLA in healthy donors. The germline V and J ends were trimmed by 3 bases and 2 bases, with 7 bases remaining between them. This CDR3 is 13 amino acids long. Germline CDR1 is KGHSH and CDR2 is LQKENI. This clone occurred a few times. 13 Jbeta primers and 60 Vbeta primers were used for the PCR. Profiled with immunoSEQ multiplex PCR; TCRdb holds only in-frame clones, not every one. The sample contains hundreds of thousands of clones, around 80% of which appear only once. This TCR was sampled from a woman aged 60-75 years in good health and CMV-seropositive. Source material: PBMCs. The V call is TRBV18, the J call TRBJ2-5; D is ambiguous. Written as DNA, the CDR3 is TGTGCCAGCTCACCCCAGGATCAAGAGACCCAGTACTTC. It translates to CASSPQDQETQYF.